This T cell receptor beta chain appears in the sequencing data of a study of cytomegalovirus exposure and HLA in healthy donors. Study at large: Genotyping of some 390 donors showed that about 84% belonged to the Caucasian-associated ancestry cluster.

Amplification used 60 Vbeta primers and 13 Jbeta primers. Produced via immunoSEQ multiplex PCR; TCRdb's table is partial and in-frame only. The sample has 200,000 to 250,000 clones, around 81% seen once. The CDR3 runs 15 residues. The germline gives CDR1 SGHDN, CDR2 FVKESK. Trimming at V came to 6 bases and at J to 4 bases, leaving 9 bases not matched to a gene. This clone was picked up one time. Sequencing was carried out using PBMCs. This receptor was identified in a woman aged 55-70 years in good health and CMV-seropositive. The chain couples TRBV14 to TRBJ2-5; 9 positions agree with TRBD1. The chain's CDR3 is CASRLTGTGRETQYF. In DNA form, the CDR3 reads TGTGCCAGCAGACTTACCGGGACAGGGAGAGAGACCCAGTACTTC.